This T cell receptor (beta chain) was recorded in a study of blood T cell repertoires in COVID-19. Study-wide context: The United States, Italy and Spain were the sources of the acute and convalescent COVID-19 samples. From T cells, B-cell-depleted T cells, or PBMCs came the material, which was cDNA or gDNA.

Seattle enrolled patients during active infection and tracked them longitudinally. Sequenced by immunoSEQ multiplex PCR; TCRdb stores in-frame clones only, minus some. The table records some 300,000 clones, about nine tenths of them present only once. The germline gives CDR1 LNHDA, CDR2 SQIVND (reference sequence). The CDR3 totals 15 residues. The V gene end was trimmed by 8 bases and the J gene end by 3 bases; junction bases not matched to a gene: 6. The V gene is TRBV19, the J gene TRBJ2-2, with 10 bases identical to TRBD1. The TCR originated in a woman between 45 and 65 years old with COVID-19, enrolled during active disease. Sequencing input: peripheral blood. CDR3 in amino acids: CASGGQGKDTGELFF. The CDR3 DNA reads TGTGCCAGTGGGGGACAGGGGAAGGACACCGGGGAGCTGTTTTTT. The variable domain in full, completed from reference TRBV19 and TRBJ2-2, reads DGGITQSPKYLFRKEGQNVTLSCEQNLNHDAMYWYRQDPGQGLRLIYYSQIVNDFQKGDIAEGYSVSREKKESFPLTVTSAQKNPTAFYLCASGGQGKDTGELFFGEGSRLTVL.